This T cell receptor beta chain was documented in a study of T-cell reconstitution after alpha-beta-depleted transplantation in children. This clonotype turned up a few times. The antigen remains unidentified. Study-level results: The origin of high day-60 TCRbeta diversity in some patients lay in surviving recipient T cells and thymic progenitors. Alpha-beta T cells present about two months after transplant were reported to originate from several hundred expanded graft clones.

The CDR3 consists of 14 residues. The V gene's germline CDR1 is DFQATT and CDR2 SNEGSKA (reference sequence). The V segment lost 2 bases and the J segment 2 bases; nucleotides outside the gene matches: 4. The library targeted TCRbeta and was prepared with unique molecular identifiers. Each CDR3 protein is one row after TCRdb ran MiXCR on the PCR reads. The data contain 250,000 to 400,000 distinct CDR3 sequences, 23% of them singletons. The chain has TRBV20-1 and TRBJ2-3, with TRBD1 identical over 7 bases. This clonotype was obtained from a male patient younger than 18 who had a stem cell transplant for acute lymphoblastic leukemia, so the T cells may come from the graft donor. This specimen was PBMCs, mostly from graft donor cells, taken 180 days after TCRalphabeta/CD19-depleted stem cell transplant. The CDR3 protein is CSARRGPYTDTQYF. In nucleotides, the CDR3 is TGCAGTGCTAGAAGGGGGCCCTACACAGATACGCAGTATTTT.